This T cell receptor (beta chain) was recorded in a study of metastatic and nonmetastatic thyroid tumors. This CDR3 comprises 18 residues. Trimming took 3 bases from V and 1 from J; bases not matched to a gene: 10. Germline CDR1 reads MGHDK; CDR2 reads SYGVNS. Before thyroid surgery, none of the patients had received any treatment. MiXCR re-clonotyped the PCR reads for TCRdb. Among tens of thousands of clones listed, roughly 13% were seen once. This clone was seen ten or more times. Material for sequencing was blood. The rearrangement uses TRBV25-1 and TRBJ2-5; 11 bases align to TRBD2. The sequence was obtained from a female donor with papillary thyroid cancer or a benign thyroid nodule (not recorded which). Some clones in this sample may be carry-over from other donors' samples. The CDR3 DNA reads as TGTGCCAGCAGTGAGGTCTCACGACTAGCGGGACCCCAAGAGACCCAGTACTTC. The encoded protein is CASSEVSRLAGPQETQYF.